These 23 T cell receptor beta chains were all obtained from the same sample, sequenced in a study of neurological immune-mediated disorders. A single record per CDR3 protein comes from TCRdb applying MiXCR to the 5' RACE reads. The data hold tens of thousands of distinct CDR3 sequences, with 3% to 4.5% observed a single time. Sequencing used CD4+ T cells from blood. These receptors originate from a woman aged 40 to 50 with multiple sclerosis.

This clonotype was seen repeatedly, ten times or more. The rearrangement joins TRBV4-2 to TRBJ1-6; no firm D call. This CDR3 has 17 residues. CDR1 and CDR2 (germline): LGHNA, YNFKEQ. V was shortened by 6 bases and J by 10 bases, with 25 bases between the two germline ends. This CDR3 reads CASRLKGEGTTSSPLHF. The CDR3 DNA sequence: TGTGCCAGCAGGCTAAAGGGAGAAGGTACAACCAGCTCACCCCTCCACTTT.

This clonotype was found many times. V gene TRBV5-5 combines with J gene TRBJ2-2, with D maybe TRBD2 (6 bases). The CDR3 spans 18 residues. Germline CDR1 and CDR2: SGHKS and YYEKEE (reference sequence). V lost 4 bases and J 4 bases, leaving 23 bases between the germline ends. The CDR3 sequence is CASSPLGGERKSTGELFF. CDR3 in DNA: TGTGCCAGCAGCCCCCTCGGGGGAGAACGAAAGAGCACCGGGGAGCTGTTTTTT.

Ten or more counts support this clonotype. The J gene is TRBJ2-3, the V gene TRBV5-1; TRBD2 might be the D (5 bases). The CDR3 spans 15 residues. Germline CDR1 SGHRS, CDR2 YFSETQ. Between the trimmed V and J ends, which lost 7 bases and 2 bases, there was a span of 17 bases. DNA for the CDR3: TGCGCCAGCTGGCTGACTGCGGGTCACACAGATACGCAGTATTTT. This codes for CASWLTAGHTDTQYF.

This clonotype has a count of ten or more. The rearrangement uses TRBV14 and TRBJ2-2; D unresolved. Germline CDR1 is SGHDN and CDR2 is FVKESK. Deletions cut 0 bases from V and 4 bases from J, with 9 bases between. The CDR3 length is 15 residues. CDR3 residues: CASSQDLGITGELFF. CDR3 bases: TGTGCCAGCAGCCAAGACTTAGGGATCACCGGGGAGCTGTTTTTT. The complete variable domain, with remaining parts taken from reference TRBV14 and TRBJ2-2, reads EAGVTQFPSHSVIEKGQTVTLRCDPISGHDNLYWYRRVMGKEIKFLLHFVKESKQDESGMPNNRFLAERTGGTYSTLKVQPAELEDSGVYFCASSQDLGITGELFFGEGSRLTVL.

The genes are TRBV5-5 and TRBJ1-2; no definite D call. Trimming shortened V by 4 bases and J by 4 bases, and 8 bases separated the two germline ends. This CDR3 comprises 12 residues. Germline assignment: CDR1 SGHKS and CDR2 YYEKEE (reference sequence). The CDR3 is CASSREGYGYTF. In DNA form, the CDR3 reads TGTGCCAGCAGCAGGGAGGGCTATGGCTACACCTTC.

This clonotype was seen ten or more times. V and J are TRBV5-1 and TRBJ1-2, with no clear D. In germline, CDR1 is SGHRS, CDR2 YFSETQ. Trimming cost V 0 bases and J 5 bases, with 8 bases left between them. This CDR3 spans 13 amino acids. CDR3 region: CASSLARSYGYTF. CDR3 coding DNA: TGCGCCAGCAGCTTGGCTCGATCTTATGGCTACACCTTC. The full variable domain, its missing parts supplied by reference TRBV5-1 and TRBJ1-2, is KAGVTQTPRYLIKTRGQQVTLSCSPISGHRSVSWYQQTPGQGLQFLFEYFSETQRNKGNFPGRFSGRQFSNSRSEMNVSTLELGDSALYLCASSLARSYGYTFGSGTRLTVV.

This clonotype was recorded at least ten times. The chain joins TRBV28 to TRBJ1-3; the D is unclear. Trimming cost V 2 bases and J 2 bases, with 7 bases left between them. The CDR3 is 14 amino acids. Germline CDR1 and CDR2: MDHEN and SYDVKM. In DNA, the CDR3 is TGTGCCAGCAGTTTACCCTGGGCTGGAAACACCATATATTTT. The encoded protein is CASSLPWAGNTIYF. Looking up the rest from reference TRBV28 and TRBJ1-3 gives the full variable domain: DVKVTQSSRYLVKRTGEKVFLECVQDMDHENMFWYRQDPGLGLRLIYFSYDVKMKEKGDIPEGYSVSREKKERFSLILESASTNQTSMYLCASSLPWAGNTIYFGEGSWLTVV.

This clonotype was detected many times. The V and J genes are TRBV5-1 and TRBJ2-2; 7 bases map to TRBD1. The CDR3 length is 17 residues. Losses at the gene ends were 1 base for V and 2 bases for J; bases not matched to a gene: 8. Germline V gene lookup returns CDR1 SGHRS and CDR2 YFSETQ. CDR3 sequence: CASSLRFGTVNTGELFF. The CDR3 region has the DNA TGCGCCAGCAGCTTGAGGTTTGGGACAGTTAACACCGGGGAGCTGTTTTTT. The variable domain in full, completed from reference TRBV5-1 and TRBJ2-2, reads KAGVTQTPRYLIKTRGQQVTLSCSPISGHRSVSWYQQTPGQGLQFLFEYFSETQRNKGNFPGRFSGRQFSNSRSEMNVSTLELGDSALYLCASSLRFGTVNTGELFFGEGSRLTVL.

This clonotype was detected ten times or more. This chain links TRBV6-1 with TRBJ1-1, with 7 bases fitting TRBD1. Germline loops: CDR1 MNHNS, CDR2 SASEGT. V trimming: 5 bases; J trimming: 6 bases; junction bases outside the gene matches: 15. The CDR3 totals 16 residues. The CDR3 DNA sequence: TGTGCCAGCAGTCCCCGGGACAGCCTAGGAGGGGCTGAAGCTTTCTTT. It specifies CASSPRDSLGGAEAFF.

This clonotype was observed many times. The chain joins TRBV6-5 to TRBJ2-1; D remains ambiguous. Trimming removed 7 bases from V and 10 bases from J, with 11 bases in between. Germline CDR1 is MNHEY and CDR2 is SVGAGI. This CDR3 is 11 amino acids long. Written as DNA, the CDR3 is TGTGCCAGCATCGCTCTCGGGGAGCAGTTCTTC. Residues: CASIALGEQFF.

This clonotype was recorded at least ten times. The genes are TRBV6-5 and TRBJ1-2, with D possibly being TRBD1 (5 bases). V gave up 4 bases and J gave up 6 bases, with 12 bases separating them. This CDR3 comprises 13 residues. The germline CDR1 and CDR2 sequences are MNHEY and SVGAGI. The CDR3 is CASSWDLGDGYTF. As DNA, the CDR3 is TGTGCCAGCAGTTGGGACCTAGGGGATGGCTACACCTTC.

This clonotype was counted ten times or more. The CDR3 region has the DNA TGTGCCAGCGCCTTTCGAGATACGCAGTATTTT. Translation gives CASAFRDTQYF. The J gene is TRBJ2-3, the V gene TRBV2; D is ambiguous. The CDR3 has 11 amino acids. The germline gives CDR1 SNHLY, CDR2 FYNNEI. The V end lost 8 bases, the J end lost 5 bases, and 8 bases lay between the germline ends.

There are many counts of this clonotype. For the CDR3, the DNA is TGTGCCAGCAGCTTAGAAGTTAATTCACCCCTCCACTTT. This translates into CASSLEVNSPLHF. V gene TRBV7-8 combines with J gene TRBJ1-6; no definite D call. Germline values: CDR1 SGHVS, CDR2 FQNEAQ. The CDR3 is made up of 13 amino acids. The germline V and J ends were trimmed by 1 base and 6 bases, with 4 bases remaining between them.

This clonotype was recorded many times. The V and J genes are TRBV20-1 and TRBJ2-1; the D gene is possibly TRBD2 (7 bases). The CDR3 sequence is 16 residues long. Germline CDR1 and CDR2: DFQATT and SNEGSKA (reference sequence). The ends were cut back, 6 bases at V and 4 bases at J, with 22 bases in the middle. The CDR3 spells CSAGGGGQISYNEQFF. Written as DNA, the CDR3 is TGCAGTGCCGGAGGGGGGGGCCAGATCTCGTACAATGAGCAGTTCTTC.

The sample holds many counts of this clonotype. For the CDR3, the DNA is TGTGCCAGCAGCTTATACGTCCTATCCACAGATACGCAGTATTTT. It specifies CASSLYVLSTDTQYF. J is TRBJ2-3 and V is TRBV7-8; D gene unclear. Deletions cut 2 bases from V and 2 bases from J, with 11 bases between. This CDR3 spans 15 amino acids. Germline values: CDR1 SGHVS, CDR2 FQNEAQ. The full variable domain, in which reference TRBV7-8 and TRBJ2-3 provide the parts outside the CDR3, is GAGVSQSPRYKVAKRGQDVALRCDPISGHVSLFWYQQALGQGPEFLTYFQNEAQLDKSGLPSDRFFAERPEGSVSTLKIQRTQQEDSAVYLCASSLYVLSTDTQYFGPGTRLTVL.

This clonotype has at least ten counts. The rearrangement joins TRBV18 to TRBJ1-3; no definite D call. The CDR3 spans 15 residues. Germline V gene data show CDR1 as KGHSH and CDR2 as LQKENI. Trimming left V 6 bases short and J 0 bases short, with 12 bases between. CDR3 protein: CASSNRLDSGNTIYF. The CDR3 DNA reads as TGTGCCAGCTCGAACAGACTAGACTCTGGAAACACCATATATTTT.

This clonotype was seen many times. The chain joins TRBV7-9 to TRBJ1-1, with D possibly being TRBD1 (5 bases). CDR1 and CDR2 from the germline V gene are SEHNR and FQNEAQ (reference sequence). Trimming pared 5 bases from V and 3 bases from J, leaving 16 bases between. The CDR3 is made up of 15 amino acids. The CDR3 DNA reads TGTGCCAGCAGCCCCCGGGGCACAGGAGACACTGAAGCTTTCTTT. This encodes CASSPRGTGDTEAFF.

The table lists this clonotype with many counts. This chain joins TRBV20-1 and TRBJ2-3; possibly TRBD1 for D (8 bases). V lost 5 bases and J lost 1, with 16 bases in between. The CDR3 covers 15 residues. CDR1 and CDR2 (germline): DFQATT, SNEGSKA (reference sequence). The CDR3 here is CSAFTGGGGTDTQYF. DNA of the CDR3: TGCAGTGCTTTCACAGGGGGAGGGGGCACAGATACGCAGTATTTT.

This clonotype was detected ten times or more. The rearrangement joins TRBV4-1 to TRBJ2-7, with 16 nucleotides matching TRBD2. CDR1 and CDR2 from the germline V gene are MGHRA and YSYEKL. The CDR3 extends over 21 amino acids. V lost 2 bases, J lost 6 bases, and 19 bases stayed unmatched. DNA of the CDR3: TGCGCCAGCAGCCAACCTCCTGCCACACCGGGACTAGCGGGGGGGCCTGGCGAGCAGTACTTC. Residues: CASSQPPATPGLAGGPGEQYF.

In its sample, this clonotype was seen many times. This chain connects TRBV7-9 to TRBJ2-1; no firm D call. CDR1 SEHNR and CDR2 FQNEAQ come from the germline V gene (reference sequence). This CDR3 contains 14 residues. V was pared by 0 bases and J by 9 bases, with 12 bases between. Here the CDR3 reads CASSLAQSTGEQFF. The CDR3 nucleotides read TGTGCCAGCAGCTTAGCGCAATCGACGGGTGAGCAGTTCTTC.

At least ten counts were recorded for this clonotype. The CDR3 DNA sequence: TGTGCCAGCAGGGACACGAACACTGAAGCTTTCTTT. Translating gives CASRDTNTEAFF. The rearrangement uses TRBV6-6 and TRBJ1-1; maybe TRBD1 (5 bases). Trimming cost V 6 bases and J 1 base, with 6 bases left between them. There are 12 residues in the CDR3. Germline V gives CDR1 MNHNY, CDR2 SVGAGI (reference sequence).

This clonotype was detected many times. The chain joins TRBV9 to TRBJ1-3; 9 nucleotides agree with TRBD1. The CDR3 runs 15 residues. CDR1 and CDR2 from the germline V gene are SGDLS and YYNGEE. V trimming: 4 bases; J trimming: 6 bases; junction bases outside the gene matches: 8. The DNA for the CDR3 is TGTGCCAGCAGCCTAGAGGGACAGGGAGTAAACACCATATATTTT. Translation gives CASSLEGQGVNTIYF.

The chain has TRBV5-5 and TRBJ2-1, with D perhaps assigned TRBD1 or TRBD2 (5 bases each). CDR3 length: 15 amino acids. The V gene lost 3 bases and the J gene lost 1 base, with 11 bases spanning the gap. CDR1 and CDR2 (germline): SGHKS, YYEKEE (reference sequence). CDR3 coding DNA: TGTGCCAGCAGCTGGGACCCCTTTTCCTACAATGAGCAGTTCTTC. Amino acids: CASSWDPFSYNEQFF.